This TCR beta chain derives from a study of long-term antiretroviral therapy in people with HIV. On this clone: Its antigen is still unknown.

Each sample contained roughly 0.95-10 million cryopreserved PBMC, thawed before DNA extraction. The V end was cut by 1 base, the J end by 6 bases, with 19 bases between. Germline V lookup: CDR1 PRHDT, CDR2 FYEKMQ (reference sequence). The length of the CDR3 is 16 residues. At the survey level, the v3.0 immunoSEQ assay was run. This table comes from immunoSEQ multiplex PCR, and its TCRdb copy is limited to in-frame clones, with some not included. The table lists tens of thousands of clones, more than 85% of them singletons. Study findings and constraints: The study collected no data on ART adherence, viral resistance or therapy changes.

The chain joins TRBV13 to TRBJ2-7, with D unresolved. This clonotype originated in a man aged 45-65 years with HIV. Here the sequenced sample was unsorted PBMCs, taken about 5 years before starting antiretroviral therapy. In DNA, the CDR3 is TGTGCCAGCAGCTTAGCCCGGACCGCGATATTTCGCGAGCAGTACTTC. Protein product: CASSLARTAIFREQYF.